What follows are 29 T cell receptor beta chains derived from one specimen sequenced in a study of blood T cell repertoires in COVID-19. Generated by immunoSEQ multiplex PCR, the TCRdb table keeps only in-frame clones and is missing some. The profile shows under 300,000 clones, about four fifths of them singletons. Sequencing was carried out using peripheral blood. The source of these receptors is a woman aged 55-69 years with active or convalescent COVID-19.

This clone was counted a single time. The rearrangement joins TRBV6-2 or TRBV6-3 to TRBJ2-1, with D unresolved. CDR3 length: 14 amino acids. Germline CDR1 is MNHEY and CDR2 is SVGEGT. V was shortened by 4 bases and J by 7 bases, with 14 bases between the two germline ends. CDR3 nucleotides: TGTGCCAGCAGTTGGTCCCCAACCGGGAATGAGCAGTTCTTC. Amino acids: CASSWSPTGNEQFF.

This clone was detected once. The chain uses TRBV29-1 and TRBJ1-2; a weak D match, TRBD1 (5 bases). CDR1 and CDR2 from the germline V gene are SQVTM and ANQGSEA. CDR3 size: 12 residues. The V end lost 6 bases, the J end lost 4 bases, and 12 bases lay between the germline ends. Here the CDR3 DNA reads TGCAGCGTCCAGGGTATTTCCTATGGCTACACCTTC. It translates to CSVQGISYGYTF. Based on the CDR3 plus reference TRBV29-1 and TRBJ1-2, the full variable domain is SAVISQKPSRDICQRGTSLTIQCQVDSQVTMMFWYRQQPGQSLTLIATANQGSEATYESGFVIDKFPISRPNLTFSTLTVSNMSPEDSSIYLCSVQGISYGYTFGSGTRLTVV.

The rearrangement joins TRBV19 to TRBJ1-1; 9 bases map to TRBD1. V shed 7 bases, J shed 2 bases, and the junction held 17 bases outside the gene matches. This CDR3 has 18 residues. CDR1 is LNHDA, CDR2 SQIVND, per germline (reference sequence). CDR3 protein: CASIRLGRTGAGNTEAFF. The CDR3 region has the DNA TGTGCCAGTATCCGACTCGGGAGGACAGGGGCCGGAAACACTGAAGCTTTCTTT.

The chain recombines TRBV4-1 with TRBJ2-5; 14 positions match TRBD2. This CDR3 spans 17 amino acids. J was trimmed by 3 bases and V by 4 bases; bases with no gene match: 7. Germline V gene sequence: CDR1 MGHRA, CDR2 YSYEKL. This CDR3 reads CASSLRLAGGAKETQYF. CDR3 DNA sequence: TGCGCCAGCAGCCTAAGACTAGCGGGGGGGGCAAAAGAGACCCAGTACTTC.

The chain is built from TRBV6-5 and TRBJ1-2; a possible D gene is TRBD1 (6 bases). This CDR3 has 15 residues. Trimming took 8 bases from V and 0 from J, leaving 16 bases between them. Germline values: CDR1 MNHEY, CDR2 SVGAGI. The CDR3: CASRIRGNTNYGYTF. Written as DNA, the CDR3 is TGTGCCAGCCGTATTAGGGGGAATACTAACTATGGCTACACCTTC.

This sequence joins TRBV7-2 and TRBJ1-4, with TRBD1 as a possible D gene (5 bases). Germline V CDR1 and CDR2: SGHTA, FQGNSA. The CDR3 length is 15 residues. V was pared by 4 bases and J by 3 bases, with 12 bases between. The CDR3 loop is CASSSRVLANEKLFF. The CDR3 DNA sequence: TGTGCCAGCAGCTCCAGGGTTTTAGCTAATGAAAAACTGTTTTTT.

This sequence joins TRBV25-1 and TRBJ2-7; no definite D call. Per the germline V gene, CDR1 is MGHDK and CDR2 is SYGVNS. V was shortened by 4 bases and J by 5 bases, with 9 bases between the two germline ends. This CDR3 spans 12 amino acids. CDR3 sequence reads: CASSAFGDEQYF. Written as DNA, the CDR3 is TGTGCCAGCAGTGCTTTCGGAGACGAGCAGTACTTC.

The gene calls are TRBV5-4 and TRBJ1-3; D call uncertain. Germline lookup yields CDR1 SGHNT and CDR2 YYREEE (reference sequence). The length of the CDR3 is 17 residues. Trimming left V 0 bases short and J 0 bases short, with 13 bases between. The CDR3 region has the DNA TGTGCCAGCAGCTTGGGCGGAGCCGCTTACTCTGGAAACACCATATATTTT. Its translation: CASSLGGAAYSGNTIYF.

The rearrangement uses TRBV5-1 and TRBJ1-1; D is possibly TRBD1 (5 bases). Trimming shortened V by 0 bases and J by 3 bases, and 12 bases separated the two germline ends. CDR1 is SGHRS, CDR2 YFSETQ, per germline. This CDR3 has 15 amino acids. CDR3 sequence reads: CASSLDYLGDTEAFF. The CDR3 DNA follows: TGCGCCAGCAGCTTGGATTACTTAGGGGACACTGAAGCTTTCTTT.

The chain combines TRBV29-1 with TRBJ1-1; no definite D call. The ends were cut back, 5 bases at V and 3 bases at J, with 7 bases in the middle. The CDR3 length is 11 residues. Germline V gene sequence: CDR1 SQVTM, CDR2 ANQGSEA. As DNA, the CDR3 is TGCAGCGTTCAACGGGACACTGAAGCTTTCTTT. Translating gives CSVQRDTEAFF.

The chain joins TRBV6-1 to TRBJ1-2; D uncertain. The germline V gene has CDR1 MNHNS and CDR2 SASEGT. The germline V and J ends were trimmed by 0 bases and 0 bases, with 11 bases remaining between them. The CDR3 spans 16 residues. The CDR3 nucleotides are TGTGCCAGCAGTGAAGCGCGAGGTATGGCTAACTATGGCTACACCTTC. Translated: CASSEARGMANYGYTF.

This rearrangement joins TRBV30 to TRBJ2-5, with D perhaps matching TRBD2 (7 bases). Trimming cost V 0 bases and J 5 bases, with 16 bases left between them. Per the germline V gene, CDR1 is GTSNPN and CDR2 is SVGIG (reference sequence). This CDR3 contains 15 residues. The CDR3 loop is CAWSVAGARGETQYF. CDR3 DNA: TGTGCCTGGAGTGTTGCGGGGGCCCGTGGTGAGACCCAGTACTTC.

The chain carries TRBV7-9 and TRBJ2-3, with D perhaps matching TRBD1 (8 bases). Germline CDR1 reads SEHNR; CDR2 reads FQNEAQ (reference sequence). The V gene lost 8 bases and the J gene lost 3 bases, with 21 bases spanning the gap. The CDR3 totals 16 residues. The CDR3 DNA sequence: TGTGCCAGCTCTCCGGACAGGGCGGGGGTTACAGATACGCAGTATTTT. Translating gives CASSPDRAGVTDTQYF.

CDR3 coding DNA: TGTGCCAGCAGTTTAGAGTTGGCCGAGCAGTACTTC. Its translation is CASSLELAEQYF. J is TRBJ2-7 and V is TRBV12-3 or TRBV12-4, with D unclear. V dropped 1 base and J dropped 6 bases, with 7 bases sitting between them. This CDR3 is 12 amino acids long.

The CDR3 nucleotides are TGTGCCAGCAGCTTGGCGGGACACTCTGCAACTAATGAAAAACTGTTTTTT. Translating it yields CASSLAGHSATNEKLFF. The chain carries TRBV5-5 and TRBJ1-4, with D perhaps TRBD1 (6 bases). The V gene lost 0 bases and the J gene lost 0 bases, with 12 bases spanning the gap. From germline, CDR1 is SGHKS and CDR2 YYEKEE (reference sequence). This CDR3 has 17 amino acids.

V usage is TRBV10-3 and J usage is TRBJ2-7; 11 bases fit TRBD1. The CDR3 covers 18 residues. Germline-derived CDR1 and CDR2 are ENHRY and SYGVKD. Germline trimming cut 4 bases from V and 0 bases from J; bases unmatched to any gene: 11. The CDR3 DNA is TGTGCCATCAGTGGTTGGAGGGGACAGGGGGAAGGCTCCTACGAGCAGTACTTC. It yields the protein CAISGWRGQGEGSYEQYF.

J is TRBJ1-1 and V is TRBV7-6, with no clear D. This CDR3 has 14 residues. Trimming cost V 3 bases and J 3 bases, with 11 bases left between them. In germline, CDR1 is SGHVS, CDR2 FNYEAQ. The chain's CDR3 is CASSFGHGDTEAFF. The CDR3 region has the DNA TGTGCCAGCAGCTTCGGCCACGGGGACACTGAAGCTTTCTTT. Full variable domain (missing parts from reference TRBV7-6 and TRBJ1-1): GAGVSQSPRYKVTKRGQDVALRCDPISGHVSLYWYRQALGQGPEFLTYFNYEAQQDKSGLPNDRFSAERPEGSISTLTIQRTEQRDSAMYRCASSFGHGDTEAFFGQGTRLTVV.

V and J are TRBV6-2 or TRBV6-3 and TRBJ2-2; no clear D. This CDR3 has 16 residues. The germline CDR1 and CDR2 sequences are MNHEY and SVGEGT. The V gene lost 2 bases and the J gene lost 4 bases, with 14 bases spanning the gap. This CDR3 reads CASSYPSKQITGELFF. CDR3 DNA sequence: TGTGCCAGCAGTTACCCCTCTAAACAGATCACCGGGGAGCTGTTTTTT.

J is TRBJ1-2 and V is TRBV28, with D possibly matching TRBD1 (6 bases). Deletions cut 6 bases from V and 5 bases from J, with 16 bases between. The germline V gene has CDR1 MDHEN and CDR2 SYDVKM. This CDR3 contains 14 residues. CDR3 region: CASRPSGTLYGYTF. CDR3 sequence (DNA): TGTGCCAGCAGACCTTCTGGGACACTATATGGCTACACCTTC.

This chain joins TRBV6-2 or TRBV6-3 and TRBJ1-2, with D maybe TRBD1 (6 bases). V gave up 2 bases and J gave up 4 bases, with 8 bases separating them. There are 13 residues in the CDR3. Looked up from germline, CDR1 is MNHEY and CDR2 is SVGEGT. CDR3 loop: CASSYTGFYGYTF. The CDR3 coding sequence is TGTGCCAGCAGTTACACAGGGTTCTATGGCTACACCTTC.

This clone appeared once. The chain employs TRBV13 and TRBJ2-3; no definite D call. V was cut by 5 bases and J by 0 bases, with 9 bases left in between. The germline V gene has CDR1 PRHDT and CDR2 FYEKMQ (reference sequence). The CDR3 sequence is 14 residues long. The CDR3 region is CASSHPTSTDTQYF. The CDR3 DNA is TGTGCCAGCAGCCACCCGACTAGCACAGATACGCAGTATTTT.

This clone has more than one count but fewer than ten. The DNA for the CDR3 is TGTGCCAGCACCGCATCCACTAACCAAGCCGGGGAGCTGTTTTTT. Protein sequence: CASTASTNQAGELFF. V usage is TRBV6-1 and J usage is TRBJ2-2; D is unclear. CDR1 is MNHNS and CDR2 is SASEGT in the germline V gene. Trimming left V 7 bases short and J 6 bases short, with 18 bases between. This CDR3 is 15 amino acids long.

This clone has more than one count but fewer than ten. The chain recombines TRBV11-2 with TRBJ1-1; no definite D call. V was clipped by 3 bases and J by 5 bases, with 7 bases between them. The CDR3 length is 12 residues. Germline V gene data show CDR1 as SGHAT and CDR2 as FQNNGV. Written as DNA, the CDR3 is TGTGCCAGCAGCTTTGGCCTTACTGAAGCTTTCTTT. Translated: CASSFGLTEAFF.

This clone showed up just once. This chain joins TRBV7-2 and TRBJ2-5, with 10 nucleotides matching TRBD2. The CDR3 is 15 amino acids. With V trimmed by 5 bases and J by 1 base, 4 bases remained unmatched. Germline V gene data show CDR1 as SGHTA and CDR2 as FQGNSA. CDR3 DNA: TGTGCCAGCAGCGGCCAGCGGGGGGGCCAAGAGACCCAGTACTTC. Amino acids: CASSGQRGGQETQYF. The full variable domain, completed using reference TRBV7-2 and TRBJ2-5, is GAGVSQSPSNKVTEKGKDVELRCDPISGHTALYWYRQSLGQGLEFLIYFQGNSAPDKSGLPSDRFSAERTGGSVSTLTIQRTQQEDSAVYLCASSGQRGGQETQYFGPGTRLLVL.

V usage is TRBV19 and J usage is TRBJ2-2; 7 positions agree with TRBD1. Germline-derived CDR1 and CDR2 are LNHDA and SQIVND (reference sequence). The CDR3 spans 11 residues. V dropped 10 bases and J dropped 15; count of bases not matched to a gene: 11. The CDR3 bases are TGTGCCACCGAAAACAGGGGACAAGTGTTTTTT. Translation gives CATENRGQVFF.

This clone was observed a few times. The rearrangement joins TRBV6-5 to TRBJ1-2; D is ambiguous. The V end was cut by 4 bases, the J end by 8 bases, with 5 bases between. The CDR3 has 10 amino acids. The V gene's germline CDR1 is MNHEY and CDR2 SVGAGI. The CDR3 DNA is TGTGCCAGCAGTTTGCGGGGCTACACCTTC. Translation gives CASSLRGYTF.

This clone came up once. V and J are TRBV28 and TRBJ2-1; TRBD2 matches at 11 bases. Per germline, CDR1 MDHEN and CDR2 SYDVKM. V shed 6 bases, J shed 5 bases, and the junction held 12 bases outside the gene matches. The CDR3 has 17 residues. The DNA for the CDR3 is TGTGCCAGCAGCCTCAGGACTAGCGGGCCTCCCCACAATGAGCAGTTCTTC. Amino acid sequence: CASSLRTSGPPHNEQFF.

The chain is built from TRBV15 and TRBJ1-2, with 7 nucleotides matching TRBD1. Germline CDR1 is LNHNV and CDR2 is YYDKDF (reference sequence). V gave up 5 bases and J gave up 8 bases; unmatched junction bases: 8. This CDR3 is 13 amino acids long. The CDR3 region has the DNA TGTGCCACCAGCGCCTACAGGGGTTCAGGCTACACCTTC. It specifies CATSAYRGSGYTF. Together with reference TRBV15 and TRBJ1-2, the CDR3 gives the full variable domain: DAMVIQNPRYQVTQFGKPVTLSCSQTLNHNVMYWYQQKSSQAPKLLFHYYDKDFNNEADTPDNFQSRRPNTSFCFLDIRSPGLGDTAMYLCATSAYRGSGYTFGSGTRLTVV.

This chain links TRBV10-3 with TRBJ2-7; 11 nucleotides line up with TRBD1. Germline V gene lookup returns CDR1 ENHRY and CDR2 SYGVKD. J gave up 3 bases and V 6 bases, and 10 bases lay outside the gene matches. CDR3 length: 16 residues. The CDR3 sequence: CAIRGTGGSLNYEQYF. Here the CDR3 DNA reads TGTGCCATCAGGGGGACAGGGGGTTCCTTGAACTACGAGCAGTACTTC.